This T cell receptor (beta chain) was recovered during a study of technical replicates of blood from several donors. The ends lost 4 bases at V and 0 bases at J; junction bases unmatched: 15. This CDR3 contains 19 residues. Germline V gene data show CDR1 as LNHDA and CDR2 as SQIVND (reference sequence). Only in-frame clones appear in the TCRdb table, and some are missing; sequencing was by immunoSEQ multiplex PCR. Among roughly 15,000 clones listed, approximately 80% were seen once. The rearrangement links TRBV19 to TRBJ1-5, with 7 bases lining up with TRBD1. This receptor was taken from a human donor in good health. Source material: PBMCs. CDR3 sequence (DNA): TGTGCCAGTAGTAGGGGACAGCGACCTCCTCTGTATAGCAATCAGCCCCAGCATTTT. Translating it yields CASSRGQRPPLYSNQPQHF. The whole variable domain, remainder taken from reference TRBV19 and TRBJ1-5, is DGGITQSPKYLFRKEGQNVTLSCEQNLNHDAMYWYRQDPGQGLRLIYYSQIVNDFQKGDIAEGYSVSREKKESFPLTVTSAQKNPTAFYLCASSRGQRPPLYSNQPQHFGDGTRLSIL.